These T cell receptor beta chains were read from a single sample in a study of shared clonotypes between healthy human individuals. The repertoire was sequenced with immunoSEQ multiplex PCR; TCRdb's copy has only in-frame clones and lacks some. The sample shows 2.3 million or so clones, 85% to 95% of them seen only once. Sequenced input: naive CD4+ T cells from PBMCs. The receptors derive from a man younger than 35 in good health. Some clones in this sample may be carry-over from other donors' samples. Both conserved end residues are part of each CDR3. Fields, in order: V gene, D gene, J gene, clone size, CDR3 DNA, CDR3 protein. A D gene is named only where the DNA matches it firmly. Clone size is stated in some rows and not others, as once, few, many or a class when expanded.

v_gene: TRBV6-5
d_gene: TRBD2
j_gene: TRBJ2-2
abundance: -
CDR3nt: TGTGCCACAAGCGCCGGGAGGGCCGGAACCGGGGAGCTGTTTTTT
CDR3aa: CATSAGRAGTGELFF

v_gene: TRBV18
d_gene: TRBD1
j_gene: TRBJ2-7
abundance: -
CDR3nt: TGTGCCAGCTCATCAGACAGGGTCGGAGAGCAGTACTTC
CDR3aa: CASSSDRVGEQYF

v_gene: TRBV6-1
d_gene: -
j_gene: TRBJ1-1
abundance: -
CDR3nt: TGTGCCAGCAGTGGGCGGGTAGGGGGAAGGAACACTGAAGCTTTCTTT
CDR3aa: CASSGRVGGRNTEAFF

v_gene: TRBV5-4
d_gene: -
j_gene: TRBJ2-7
abundance: -
CDR3nt: TGTGCCAGCAGCGCGGGACAGAGGGCGCACGAGCAGTACTTC
CDR3aa: CASSAGQRAHEQYF

v_gene: TRBV5-1
d_gene: TRBD2
j_gene: TRBJ2-1
abundance: -
CDR3nt: TGCGCCAGCAGCTTCCTGACTAGCGGGATCGATTATGAGCAGTTCTTC
CDR3aa: CASSFLTSGIDYEQFF

v_gene: TRBV7-2
d_gene: -
j_gene: TRBJ2-2
abundance: -
CDR3nt: TGTGCCAGCAGCTTAATCGGTACCGGGGAGCTGTTTTTT
CDR3aa: CASSLIGTGELFF

v_gene: TRBV5-1
d_gene: -
j_gene: TRBJ2-7
abundance: -
CDR3nt: TGCGCCAGCAGCTTGGGCTTGGCCGAACCTTCCGAGCAGTACTTC
CDR3aa: CASSLGLAEPSEQYF

v_gene: TRBV19
d_gene: -
j_gene: TRBJ1-5
abundance: -
CDR3nt: TGTGCCAGTACCCTTTATCCGCCTTGGCTAGGGGATCAGCCCCAGCATTTT
CDR3aa: CASTLYPPWLGDQPQHF

v_gene: TRBV28
d_gene: TRBD1
j_gene: TRBJ1-1
abundance: -
CDR3nt: TGTGCCAGCATCCAGGGGGGTGAAGCTTTCTTT
CDR3aa: CASIQGGEAFF

v_gene: TRBV18
d_gene: TRBD2
j_gene: TRBJ2-7
abundance: once
CDR3nt: TGTGCCAGCTCACCCGGACTAGCGGGGACTGGTTACGAGCAGTACTTC
CDR3aa: CASSPGLAGTGYEQYF

v_gene: TRBV19
d_gene: -
j_gene: TRBJ1-5
abundance: few
CDR3nt: TGTGCCAGTAGCTTTTCTGGGGGCCCTCAGCCCCAGCATTTT
CDR3aa: CASSFSGGPQPQHF

v_gene: TRBV19
d_gene: TRBD2
j_gene: TRBJ2-7
abundance: -
CDR3nt: TGTGCCAGTAGTATAGCCGGGACTAGCGGGAGTCCGTACTACGAGCAGTACTTC
CDR3aa: CASSIAGTSGSPYYEQYF

v_gene: TRBV6-1
d_gene: -
j_gene: TRBJ1-5
abundance: -
CDR3nt: TGTGCCAGCAGTGAATTTTCGGGGCCGCTAATGGATCAGCCCCAGCATTTT
CDR3aa: CASSEFSGPLMDQPQHF

v_gene: TRBV28
d_gene: TRBD1
j_gene: TRBJ1-5
abundance: -
CDR3nt: TGTGCCAGCAGTCTACTAGACGGACAGGGGAGGCAGCCCCAGCATTTT
CDR3aa: CASSLLDGQGRQPQHF

v_gene: TRBV7-2
d_gene: -
j_gene: TRBJ2-1
abundance: -
CDR3nt: TGTGCCAGCAGCCAACAAGGGGTCAGGAATGAGCAGTTCTTC
CDR3aa: CASSQQGVRNEQFF

v_gene: TRBV7-3
d_gene: -
j_gene: TRBJ1-3
abundance: -
CDR3nt: TGTGCCAGCAGCCCCTATCCGAGCTCTGGAAACACCATATATTTT
CDR3aa: CASSPYPSSGNTIYF

v_gene: TRBV18
d_gene: TRBD2
j_gene: TRBJ2-7
abundance: -
CDR3nt: TGTGCCAGCTCACCAGCTAGCGGGAGTCACGAGCAGTACTTC
CDR3aa: CASSPASGSHEQYF

v_gene: TRBV9
d_gene: -
j_gene: TRBJ2-7
abundance: -
CDR3nt: TGTGCCAGCAGCACCGGTCCGGTCGGTTACGAGCAGTACTTC
CDR3aa: CASSTGPVGYEQYF

v_gene: TRBV6-1
d_gene: -
j_gene: TRBJ2-7
abundance: -
CDR3nt: TGTGCCAGCAGTGAAGCACCGGAACGCGAGCAGTACTTC
CDR3aa: CASSEAPEREQYF

v_gene: TRBV6-4
d_gene: -
j_gene: TRBJ2-1
abundance: once
CDR3nt: TGTGCCAGCAGTGACTCGAGTGGGGAGCAGTTCTTC
CDR3aa: CASSDSSGEQFF

v_gene: TRBV15
d_gene: -
j_gene: TRBJ2-1
abundance: -
CDR3nt: TGTGCCACCAGCCCCGGGACCGCGCCGTTCTTC
CDR3aa: CATSPGTAPFF